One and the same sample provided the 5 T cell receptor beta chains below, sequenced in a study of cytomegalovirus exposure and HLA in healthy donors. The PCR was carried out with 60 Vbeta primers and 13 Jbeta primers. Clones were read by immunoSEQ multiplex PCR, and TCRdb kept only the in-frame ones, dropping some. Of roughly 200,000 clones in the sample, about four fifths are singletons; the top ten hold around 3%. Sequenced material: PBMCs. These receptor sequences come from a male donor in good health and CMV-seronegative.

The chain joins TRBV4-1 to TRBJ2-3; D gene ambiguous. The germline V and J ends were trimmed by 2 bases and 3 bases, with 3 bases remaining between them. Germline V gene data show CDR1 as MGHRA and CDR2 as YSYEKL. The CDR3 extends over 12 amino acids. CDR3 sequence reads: CASSQPTDTQYF. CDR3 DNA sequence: TGCGCCAGCAGCCAACCGACAGATACGCAGTATTTT.

CDR3 DNA sequence: TGTGCCAGCAGTAACAACAGGGGGCACACTGAAGCTTTCTTT. This gives the protein CASSNNRGHTEAFF. The chain links TRBV6-6 to TRBJ1-1, with TRBD1 matching over 9 bases. This CDR3 has 14 residues. Germline V gene data show CDR1 as MNHNY and CDR2 as SVGAGI (reference sequence). V dropped 5 bases and J dropped 3; count of bases not matched to a gene: 4.

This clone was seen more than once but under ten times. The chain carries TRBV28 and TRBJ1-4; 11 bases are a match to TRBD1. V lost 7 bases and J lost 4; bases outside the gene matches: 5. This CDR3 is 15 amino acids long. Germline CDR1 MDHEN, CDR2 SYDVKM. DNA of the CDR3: TGTGCCAGCAACCTAGGGACAGGGGGTAATGAAAAACTGTTTTTT. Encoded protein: CASNLGTGGNEKLFF.

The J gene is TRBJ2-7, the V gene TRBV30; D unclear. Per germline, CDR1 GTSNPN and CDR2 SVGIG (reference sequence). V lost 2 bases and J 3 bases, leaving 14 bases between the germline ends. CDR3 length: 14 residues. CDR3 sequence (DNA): TGTGCCTGGAGTAGGTGGGCTTACGGCTACGAGCAGTACTTC. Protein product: CAWSRWAYGYEQYF.

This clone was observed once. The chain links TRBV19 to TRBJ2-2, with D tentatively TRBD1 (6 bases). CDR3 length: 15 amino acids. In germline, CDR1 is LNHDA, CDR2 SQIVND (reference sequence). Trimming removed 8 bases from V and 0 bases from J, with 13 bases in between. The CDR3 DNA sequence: TGTGCCAGTTATACAGGGACCGCGAACACCGGGGAGCTGTTTTTT. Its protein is CASYTGTANTGELFF.